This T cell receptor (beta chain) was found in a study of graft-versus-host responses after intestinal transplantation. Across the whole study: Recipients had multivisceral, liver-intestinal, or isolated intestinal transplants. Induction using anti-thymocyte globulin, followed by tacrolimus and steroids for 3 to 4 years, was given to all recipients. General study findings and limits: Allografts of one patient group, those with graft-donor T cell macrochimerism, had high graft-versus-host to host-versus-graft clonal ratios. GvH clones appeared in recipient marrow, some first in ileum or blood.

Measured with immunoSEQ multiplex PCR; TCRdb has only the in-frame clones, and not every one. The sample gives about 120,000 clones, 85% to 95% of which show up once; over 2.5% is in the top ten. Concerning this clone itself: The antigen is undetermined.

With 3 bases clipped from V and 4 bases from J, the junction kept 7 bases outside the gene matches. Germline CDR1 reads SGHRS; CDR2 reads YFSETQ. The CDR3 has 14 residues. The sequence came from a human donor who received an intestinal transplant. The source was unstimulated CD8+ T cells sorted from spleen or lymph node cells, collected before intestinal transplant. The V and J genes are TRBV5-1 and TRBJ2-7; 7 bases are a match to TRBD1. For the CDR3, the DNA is TGCGCCAGCAGCTATCTGGACAGGCGGTACGAGCAGTACTTC. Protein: CASSYLDRRYEQYF.